The 25 T cell receptor beta chains presented below share a single source sample, sequenced in a study of shared clonotypes between healthy human individuals. The method was immunoSEQ multiplex PCR; TCRdb's version includes in-frame clones alone and lacks a portion of them. The table lists about 470,000 clones, 70% to 80% of them singletons. Material: PBMCs. Receptors originate from a woman in her thirties or forties in good health. Some clones in this sample may be carry-over from other donors' samples.

The chain joins TRBV2 to TRBJ2-2; 9 bases agree with TRBD1. Germline loops: CDR1 SNHLY, CDR2 FYNNEI. The V and J ends lost 6 bases and 7 bases, in that order; junction bases with no gene match: 9. This CDR3 is 15 amino acids long. CDR3 in DNA: TGTGCCAGCAGCGCAACAGGGGGCGAGTACGGGGAGCTGTTTTTT. Protein sequence: CASSATGGEYGELFF.

This clone was recorded only once. This rearrangement joins TRBV7-7 to TRBJ2-7, with D perhaps TRBD2 (6 bases). From germline, CDR1 is SSHAT and CDR2 FNYEAQ (reference sequence). The V and J ends lost 2 bases and 4 bases respectively, with 15 bases between them. CDR3 length equals 15 residues. In DNA, the CDR3 is TGTGCCAGCAGCTTAAGGAGGGGCTCGACGTACGAGCAGTACTTC. It yields the protein CASSLRRGSTYEQYF.

This chain connects TRBV11-2 to TRBJ2-3; 10 bases line up with TRBD1. The CDR3 has 15 residues. Per germline, CDR1 SGHAT and CDR2 FQNNGV. The V and J ends lost 4 bases and 2 bases, in that order; junction bases with no gene match: 3. The CDR3 sequence is CASSSGQGNTDTQYF. The CDR3 nucleotides read TGTGCCAGCAGCTCGGGACAGGGGAACACAGATACGCAGTATTTT. The variable domain in full, with the rest retrieved from reference TRBV11-2 and TRBJ2-3, is EAGVAQSPRYKIIEKRQSVAFWCNPISGHATLYWYQQILGQGPKLLIQFQNNGVVDDSQLPKDRFSAERLKGVDSTLKIQPAKLEDSAVYLCASSSGQGNTDTQYFGPGTRLTVL.

The chain uses TRBV28 and TRBJ1-5; 7 bases match TRBD1. The CDR3 has 14 residues. Per the germline V gene, CDR1 is MDHEN and CDR2 is SYDVKM. After removal of 6 bases from V and 7 bases from J, the junction contained 9 bases not matched to a gene. The CDR3 sequence: CASRMTQGGQPQHF. In nucleotides, the CDR3 is TGTGCCAGCAGGATGACCCAGGGGGGACAGCCCCAGCATTTT.

The chain combines TRBV15 with TRBJ2-2; D perhaps matches TRBD2 (6 bases). CDR1 is LNHNV, CDR2 YYDKDF, per germline (reference sequence). The germline V and J ends were trimmed by 0 bases and 8 bases, with 7 bases remaining between them. This CDR3 region has 13 residues. The CDR3 bases are TGTGCCACCAGCAGAGAGGCGGGGGGGGAGCTGTTTTTT. Protein product: CATSREAGGELFF.

The genes are TRBV11-1 and TRBJ2-1; 7 bases map to TRBD2. The CDR3 has 16 residues. Germline V gene lookup returns CDR1 SGHAT and CDR2 FQDESV (reference sequence). V lost 2 bases to trimming and J lost 2 bases; unmatched junction nucleotides: 6. CDR3 sequence reads: CASSLWRGSTYNEQFF. The DNA of the CDR3 is TGTGCCAGCAGCTTATGGCGCGGGAGTACCTACAATGAGCAGTTCTTC. Complete variable domain (other parts from reference TRBV11-1 and TRBJ2-1): EAEVAQSPRYKITEKSQAVAFWCDPISGHATLYWYRQILGQGPELLVQFQDESVVDDSQLPKDRFSAERLKGVDSTLKIQPAELGDSAMYLCASSLWRGSTYNEQFFGPGTRLTVL.

This chain connects TRBV6-4 to TRBJ2-1; a weak D match, TRBD2 (5 bases). Trimming took 3 bases from V and 7 from J, leaving 16 bases between them. Germline-derived CDR1 and CDR2 are MRHNA and SNTAGT. This CDR3 region has 15 residues. The CDR3 nucleotides read TGTGCCAGCAGTGAAAGAGCGGACGCAGTGAATGAGCAGTTCTTC. Amino acid sequence: CASSERADAVNEQFF.

This chain links TRBV28 with TRBJ2-1, with D unclear. Deletions cut 5 bases from V and 8 bases from J, with 16 bases between. Germline CDR1 and CDR2: MDHEN and SYDVKM. The CDR3 extends over 14 amino acids. The chain's CDR3 is CASSSSRSRDEQFF. CDR3 sequence (DNA): TGTGCCAGCAGTAGCAGTCGCAGTCGGGATGAGCAGTTCTTC.

The V call is TRBV5-1, the J call TRBJ2-5, with TRBD1 identical over 10 bases. Trimming at V came to 2 bases and at J to 2 bases, leaving 3 bases not matched to a gene. Germline V gene data show CDR1 as SGHRS and CDR2 as YFSETQ. This CDR3 contains 15 residues. CDR3 DNA: TGCGCCAGCAGCTTAGGACAGGGGGGGCAAGAGACCCAGTACTTC. Residues: CASSLGQGGQETQYF. The full variable domain, its missing parts supplied by reference TRBV5-1 and TRBJ2-5, is KAGVTQTPRYLIKTRGQQVTLSCSPISGHRSVSWYQQTPGQGLQFLFEYFSETQRNKGNFPGRFSGRQFSNSRSEMNVSTLELGDSALYLCASSLGQGGQETQYFGPGTRLLVL.

Turning to this clone: This sequence may be a read error, since a much larger clone differs from it by one base. Other nucleotide sequences from this sample produce the same CDR3. This chain uses TRBV5-6 with TRBJ2-3; unclear D gene. The CDR3 totals 11 residues. Germline CDR1 reads SGHDT; CDR2 reads YYEEEE. The V gene lost 2 bases and the J gene lost 6 bases, with 4 bases spanning the gap. CDR3 residues: CASSFGDTQYF. Written as DNA, the CDR3 is TGTGCCAGCAGCTTTGGGGATACGCAGTATTTT.

This clone was seen a single time. This chain joins TRBV5-1 and TRBJ1-4; D possibly corresponds to TRBD1 (6 bases). The germline V and J ends were trimmed by 6 bases and 4 bases, with 13 bases remaining between them. This CDR3 region has 14 residues. Germline CDR1 SGHRS, CDR2 YFSETQ. The CDR3 coding sequence is TGCGCCAGCATGAGGGACACTGATAATGAAAAACTGTTTTTT. This encodes CASMRDTDNEKLFF.

In nucleotides, the CDR3 is TGCGCCAGCAGCCACCGCCCGGCGGCGGGCCAAGAGACCCAGTACTTC. Its protein product is CASSHRPAAGQETQYF. The rearrangement joins TRBV5-1 to TRBJ2-5; a possible D gene is TRBD2 (5 bases). This CDR3 is built from 16 residues. Per the germline V gene, CDR1 is SGHRS and CDR2 is YFSETQ. Between the trimmed V and J ends, which lost 4 bases and 1 base, there was a span of 17 bases.

This clone was detected only once. This chain links TRBV19 with TRBJ2-3; D is perhaps TRBD2 (5 bases). V dropped 6 bases and J dropped 1 base, with 11 bases sitting between them. The CDR3 has 14 amino acids. CDR1 is LNHDA and CDR2 is SQIVND in the germline V gene (reference sequence). Here the CDR3 DNA reads TGTGCCAGTAGGGTTCAGAGGGGCACAGATACGCAGTATTTT. Protein: CASRVQRGTDTQYF.

J is TRBJ2-7 and V is TRBV7-2; D assignment may be TRBD1 or TRBD2 (5 bases each). This CDR3 has 15 amino acids. The V end was cut by 3 bases, the J end by 3 bases, with 15 bases between. Germline V gene data show CDR1 as SGHTA and CDR2 as FQGNSA. The chain's CDR3 is CASSFSGTDYYEQYF. In DNA, the CDR3 is TGTGCCAGCAGCTTCTCCGGGACCGATTACTACGAGCAGTACTTC.

This chain connects TRBV28 to TRBJ2-7; perhaps TRBD1 as D (6 bases). Germline-derived CDR1 and CDR2 are MDHEN and SYDVKM. The CDR3 extends over 14 amino acids. With 2 bases removed from V and 2 bases from J, the gap between germline ends came to 10 bases. CDR3 amino acids: CASSLAGETYEQYF. For the CDR3, the DNA is TGTGCCAGCAGTTTAGCAGGGGAAACCTACGAGCAGTACTTC.

This chain joins TRBV7-3 and TRBJ2-2; D is unclear. Per germline, CDR1 SGHTA and CDR2 FQGTGA. V lost 5 bases and J lost 5, with 15 bases in between. This CDR3 has 15 residues. CDR3 coding DNA: TGTGCCAGCAGCCCGTTAGTGGTTGGAACCGGGGAGCTGTTTTTT. Translation gives CASSPLVVGTGELFF.

The J gene is TRBJ1-1, the V gene TRBV28; 8 nucleotides match TRBD1. The CDR3 has 13 amino acids. J was trimmed by 6 bases and V by 8 bases; bases with no gene match: 8. Germline CDR1 is MDHEN and CDR2 is SYDVKM. CDR3 protein: CASDRSDRAEAFF. The CDR3 region has the DNA TGTGCCAGCGACCGTTCGGACAGGGCTGAAGCTTTCTTT.

This chain connects TRBV6-6 to TRBJ1-2; tentative D call: TRBD1 (6 bases). CDR1 is MNHNY and CDR2 is SVGAGI in the germline V gene (reference sequence). The germline V and J ends were trimmed by 5 bases and 4 bases, with 17 bases remaining between them. The CDR3 is 15 amino acids. The CDR3 DNA is TGTGCCAGCAGTACGGGACACCGTTTAGGCTATGGCTACACCTTC. Translation: CASSTGHRLGYGYTF.

The V call is TRBV4-1, the J call TRBJ2-7, with D possibly called TRBD1 or TRBD2 (5 bases each). Per the germline V gene, CDR1 is MGHRA and CDR2 is YSYEKL. CDR3 length: 14 residues. Between the trimmed V and J ends, which lost 4 bases and 4 bases, there was a span of 14 bases. CDR3 sequence reads: CASSRGIWEYEQYF. As DNA, the CDR3 is TGCGCCAGCAGCCGGGGGATTTGGGAGTACGAGCAGTACTTC.

This rearrangement joins TRBV28 to TRBJ2-7; D possibly corresponds to TRBD1 (6 bases). The CDR3 runs to 14 residues. Germline-derived CDR1 and CDR2 are MDHEN and SYDVKM. Trimming left V 6 bases short and J 2 bases short, with 14 bases between. DNA of the CDR3: TGTGCCAGCAGACGGACAGCTCTAACCTACGAGCAGTACTTC. Translating gives CASRRTALTYEQYF.

Only a few counts were recorded for this clone. The CDR3 here is CAGPLEQYF. DNA of the CDR3: TGTGCCGGACCCCTCGAGCAGTACTTC. This chain joins TRBV5-3 and TRBJ2-7; no definite D call. TRBV5-3 is reported as an ORF; its role is uncertain. This CDR3 has 9 amino acids. V was clipped by 10 bases and J by 6 bases, with 8 bases between them.

This sequence joins TRBV28 and TRBJ2-3, with TRBD2 matching 8 bases. The junction had 4 bases not matched to a gene; V was cut back by 4 bases and J by 1 base. The CDR3 spans 15 residues. Germline V lookup: CDR1 MDHEN, CDR2 SYDVKM. The CDR3 DNA is TGTGCCAGCAGTTCCGGGGGGGTCGGCACAGATACGCAGTATTTT. Amino acids: CASSSGGVGTDTQYF.

The chain joins TRBV6-7 to TRBJ1-5; D remains ambiguous. TRBV6-7 is identified as an open reading frame with a role that is uncertain. The CDR3 sequence is 17 residues long. V lost 2 bases to trimming and J lost 0 bases, with 14 bases between them. The CDR3 nucleotides read TGTGCCAGCAGTTACCCTCCGGACTTTTATAGCAATCAGCCCCAGCATTTT. This codes for CASSYPPDFYSNQPQHF.

The chain carries TRBV5-8 and TRBJ2-5, with D perhaps matching TRBD2 (7 bases). The germline V and J ends were trimmed by 0 bases and 2 bases, with 14 bases remaining between them. The germline V gene encodes CDR1 SGHTS and CDR2 YDEGEE. The CDR3 covers 16 residues. CDR3 nucleotide sequence: TGTGCCAGCAGCTTGGACGCGGGGGCGGTACAAGAGACCCAGTACTTC. Translated: CASSLDAGAVQETQYF. Full variable domain (missing parts from reference TRBV5-8 and TRBJ2-5): EAGVTQSPTHLIKTRGQQATLRCSPISGHTSVYWYQQALGLGLQFLLWYDEGEERNRGNFPPRFSGRQFPNYSSELNVNALELEDSALYLCASSLDAGAVQETQYFGPGTRLLVL.

Turning to this clone: The same CDR3 also results from other DNA sequences found in this sample. The chain has TRBV27 and TRBJ2-3; maybe TRBD2 (5 bases). Germline CDR1 reads MNHEY; CDR2 reads SMNVEV (reference sequence). CDR3 length: 13 residues. V lost 6 bases and J lost 3, with 10 bases in between. The CDR3 loop reads CASSLRGTDTQYF. The CDR3, as DNA: TGTGCCAGCAGCCTCCGGGGAACAGATACGCAGTATTTT.